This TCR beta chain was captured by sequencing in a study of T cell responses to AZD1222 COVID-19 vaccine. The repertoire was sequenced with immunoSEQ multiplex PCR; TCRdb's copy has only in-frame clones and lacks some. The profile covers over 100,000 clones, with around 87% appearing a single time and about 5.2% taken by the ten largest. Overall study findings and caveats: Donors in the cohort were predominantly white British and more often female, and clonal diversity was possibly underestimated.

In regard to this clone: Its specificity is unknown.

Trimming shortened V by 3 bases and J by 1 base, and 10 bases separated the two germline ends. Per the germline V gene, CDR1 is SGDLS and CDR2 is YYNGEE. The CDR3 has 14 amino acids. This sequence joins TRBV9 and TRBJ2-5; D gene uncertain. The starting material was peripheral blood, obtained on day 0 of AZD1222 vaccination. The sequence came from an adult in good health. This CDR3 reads CASSGRMAQETQYF. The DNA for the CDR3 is TGTGCCAGCAGCGGTCGGATGGCCCAAGAGACCCAGTACTTC.